A selection of T cell receptor beta chains follows, all from one sample in a study of blood T cell repertoires in COVID-19. Here immunoSEQ multiplex PCR was the method, and the copy in TCRdb shows in-frame clones only, minus some. The table lists 230,000 or so clones, about 86% of them singletons. Sequencing was carried out using peripheral blood. These receptors were taken from a man aged 45 to 65 with active or convalescent COVID-19. The CDR3 runs from the conserved cysteine through the conserved F or W. Fields, in order: D gene, clone size, J gene, V gene, CDR3 DNA, CDR3 protein. A D gene is named only where the DNA matches it firmly. Part of the rows lack a size; the others show once, few, many or a class for expanded clones.

>.|.|TRBJ1-2|TRBV6-2/TRBV6-3
TGTGCCAGCAGTTATCGATCGGGGTTTGGCTACACCTTC
CASSYRSGFGYTF
>.|.|TRBJ1-2|TRBV5-6
TGTGCCAGCAGCTTTTCCAGGCAGGGCTACACCTTC
CASSFSRQGYTF
>.|.|TRBJ2-5|TRBV6-5
TGTGCCAGCAGTCAGCCCAGGGAGACCCAGTACTTC
CASSQPRETQYF
>.|.|TRBJ2-1|TRBV9
TGTGCCAGCAGCGTAGGCGTGGGGGGGGCTAGATCCTACAATGAGCAGTTCTTC
CASSVGVGGARSYNEQFF
>TRBD1|.|TRBJ1-1|TRBV2
TGTGCCAGCAGTACTGACAGGGACACTGAAGCTTTCTTT
CASSTDRDTEAFF
>TRBD2|few|TRBJ2-5|TRBV6-2/TRBV6-3
TGTGCCAGCAGTCCCCAGGGACCTAGCGGGGCAGAGACCCAGTACTTC
CASSPQGPSGAETQYF
>.|.|TRBJ2-1|TRBV6-5
TGTGCCGGTCAGCCAAGCAGCGCTTACAATGAGCAGTTCTTC
CAGQPSSAYNEQFF
>TRBD2|.|TRBJ2-2|TRBV7-3
TGTGCCAGCAGCACCGGACTAGCGGGGCCGGCCGGGGAGCTGTTTTTT
CASSTGLAGPAGELFF
>.|few|TRBJ1-5|TRBV7-9
TGTGCCAGCAGCTTAGGACTCCCAGGGCAGCCCCAGCATTTT
CASSLGLPGQPQHF
>.|once|TRBJ2-7|TRBV28
TGTGCCAGCAGGCTCGGACTCGCCTACGAGCAGTACTTC
CASRLGLAYEQYF
>TRBD2|.|TRBJ2-5|TRBV5-1
TGCGCCAGCAGCTTGGGACTAGCGGTGGGGTACCAAGAGACCCAGTACTTC
CASSLGLAVGYQETQYF
>.|.|TRBJ2-2|TRBV2
TGTGCCAGCAGTGGGCACGGTCCGGGCACCGGGGAGCTGTTTTTT
CASSGHGPGTGELFF
>TRBD2|.|TRBJ2-5|TRBV5-1
TGCGCCAGCAGCTTGGAGGGAGGGACTAGCGCGATTCTGGAGACCCAGTACTTC
CASSLEGGTSAILETQYF
>.|.|TRBJ2-5|TRBV28
TGTGCCAGCGCCAGCCAAGAGACCCAGTACTTC
CASASQETQYF
>TRBD2|.|TRBJ2-1|TRBV9
TGTGCCAGCAGCGTCCTCCTGCGGGGGGGCCAGCAGTTCTTC
CASSVLLRGGQQFF
>.|.|TRBJ2-2|TRBV7-2
TGTGCCAGCACCCGATTAGCGGCGAACACCGGGGAGCTGTTTTTT
CASTRLAANTGELFF
>TRBD2|once|TRBJ2-3|TRBV27
TGTGCCAGCAGTGGGAGCGGGGGCAGGACAGATACGCAGTATTTT
CASSGSGGRTDTQYF
>.|.|TRBJ1-5|TRBV5-5
TGTGCCAGCAGCTTTGGTCGGAGGGGCAATCAGCCCCAGCATTTT
CASSFGRRGNQPQHF
>.|.|TRBJ1-3|TRBV9
TGTGCCAGCAGCGGAGCTAACATATATTTT
CASSGANIYF
>.|.|TRBJ2-7|TRBV6-2/TRBV6-3
TGTGCCAGCAGCCCCTATTACGAGCAGTACTTC
CASSPYYEQYF
>TRBD1|.|TRBJ1-1|TRBV27
TGTGCCAGCAGTTTAGACAGGGGAGGGACTGAAGCTTTCTTT
CASSLDRGGTEAFF
>TRBD2|.|TRBJ2-3|TRBV2
TGTGCCAGCAGTGCTCCGGGACTAGCGCGCACAGATACGCAGTATTTT
CASSAPGLARTDTQYF
>.|.|TRBJ1-1|TRBV5-1
TGCGCCAGCAGCTTGTTTGAACAGACGAACACTGAAGCTTTCTTT
CASSLFEQTNTEAFF
>.|few|TRBJ1-5|TRBV30
TGTGCCTGGAGTGTACGAGATAATCAGCCCCAGCATTTT
CAWSVRDNQPQHF
>.|.|TRBJ1-1|TRBV2
TGTGCCAGCAGTGAATCGGGACAGAACACTGAAGCTTTCTTT
CASSESGQNTEAFF
>TRBD1|.|TRBJ1-2|TRBV7-9
TGTGCCAGCAGCCCGCGACAGGGTAACTATGGCTACACCTTC
CASSPRQGNYGYTF
>TRBD1|.|TRBJ1-5|TRBV5-8
TGTGCCAGCAGCTTAGGGACAGGACGCAATCAGCCCCAGCATTTT
CASSLGTGRNQPQHF
>TRBD2|.|TRBJ2-1|TRBV6-2/TRBV6-3
TGTGCCAGCAGTTACTGGGCTAGCGGGGACAATGAGCAGTTCTTC
CASSYWASGDNEQFF
>TRBD1|.|TRBJ2-6|TRBV18
TGTGCCAGCTCAGCTCAGGGGGCGGGCGGGGCCAACGTCCTGACTTTC
CASSAQGAGGANVLTF
>.|.|TRBJ1-3|TRBV3-1/TRBV3-2
TGTGCCAGCAGCCATGGCGGGGCTGGAAACACCATATATTTT
CASSHGGAGNTIYF
>TRBD2|.|TRBJ2-1|TRBV3-1/TRBV3-2
TGTGCCAGCAGCCAATGGGGCGGGGGGGCGGCAAACAATGAGCAGTTCTTC
CASSQWGGGAANNEQFF
>.|.|TRBJ2-2|TRBV6-2/TRBV6-3
TGTGCCAGCAGTTATAGACAGGCGAACACCGGGGAGCTGTTTTTT
CASSYRQANTGELFF
>TRBD1|once|TRBJ2-7|TRBV11-3
TGTGCCAGCAGCTTAACAGGGGGCTACGAGCAGTACTTC
CASSLTGGYEQYF
>TRBD2|.|TRBJ2-2|TRBV6-2/TRBV6-3
TGTGCCAGCAGTAGCGGGGGCTACAGGAACACCGGGGAGCTGTTTTTT
CASSSGGYRNTGELFF
>TRBD1|few|TRBJ1-2|TRBV6-2/TRBV6-3
TGTGCCAGCAGTTACGACAGGGGGGTCCATGGCTACACCTTC
CASSYDRGVHGYTF
>TRBD1|.|TRBJ2-6|TRBV30
TGTGCCTGGAGATACCGGGACAGGGGATTCCACGTCCTGACTTTC
CAWRYRDRGFHVLTF
>TRBD1|.|TRBJ1-4|TRBV6-1
TGTGCCAGCAGTGAATACGGACAGGCCTCCCAACTAATTGAAAAACTGTTTTTT
CASSEYGQASQLIEKLFF
>.|.|TRBJ2-6|TRBV24-1
TGTGCCACCAGTGCAACCGACAGACACTCTGGGGCCAACGTCCTGACTTTC
CATSATDRHSGANVLTF
>TRBD2|.|TRBJ2-3|TRBV11-2
TGTGCCAGCAGCCGCAAAAGCGGGACTAGCGGGGCTAGCACAGATACGCAGTATTTT
CASSRKSGTSGASTDTQYF
>.|.|TRBJ1-1|TRBV6-9
TGTGCCACCGAGGGGGTAGCTTTCTTT
CATEGVAFF
>.|once|TRBJ2-3|TRBV7-2
TGTGCCAGCAGCTTAGCGAGGGCTAGCGTTAGCACAGATACGCAGTATTTT
CASSLARASVSTDTQYF
>TRBD1|.|TRBJ1-4|TRBV30
TGTGCCTCTATACGACAGGGCCCGGTGGGAGAAAAACTGTTTTTT
CASIRQGPVGEKLFF
>TRBD2|.|TRBJ2-1|TRBV4-3
TGCGCCAGCAGCCAAGTGGGGACTAGCGGGGGAAATGAGCAGTTCTTC
CASSQVGTSGGNEQFF
>TRBD1|once|TRBJ1-2|TRBV23-1
TGCGCCAGCACGAAGGGGACAGGCCCTCCTAACTATGTTGGCTACACCTTC
CASTKGTGPPNYVGYTF
>.|.|TRBJ1-1|TRBV19
TGTGCCAGTAGTATAGAGTTTGGGGTTACTAGCGCTTTCTTT
CASSIEFGVTSAFF
>TRBD1|.|TRBJ1-1|TRBV5-4
TGTGCCAGCAGCTCCGGACAGGGATGGGGCACTGAAGCTTTCTTT
CASSSGQGWGTEAFF
>TRBD1|.|TRBJ2-3|TRBV3-1/TRBV3-2
TGTGCCAGCAGCGTTAGGACAGGGAGCACAGATACGCAGTATTTT
CASSVRTGSTDTQYF
>.|.|TRBJ2-1|TRBV12-5
TGTGCTAGTGGTTTCGCGGGGAATGAGCAGTTCTTC
CASGFAGNEQFF
>TRBD1|.|TRBJ2-7|TRBV7-9
TGTGCCAGCAGCCGGACAGGGGTCTCCTACGAGCAGTACTTC
CASSRTGVSYEQYF
>.|many|TRBJ1-6|TRBV10-3
TGTGCCATCAGCGATCGGACGGGACAAGGCTCACCCCTCCACTTT
CAISDRTGQGSPLHF
>TRBD1|.|TRBJ2-5|TRBV7-9
TGTGCCAGCAGCTTGGACAGGGAGACCCAGTACTTC
CASSLDRETQYF
>TRBD1|once|TRBJ1-1|TRBV6-2/TRBV6-3
TGTGCCAGCAGTTCCCGGACAGGGGGCTACACTGAAGCTTTCTTT
CASSSRTGGYTEAFF
>.|.|TRBJ2-7|TRBV5-4
TGTGCCAGCAGCTTTGGAGGGACCGGTTCCTACGAGCAGTACTTC
CASSFGGTGSYEQYF
>.|few|TRBJ2-1|TRBV19
TGTGCCAGTAGTATAAAGATATCGGGGGGCACCTCCTACAATGAGCAGTTCTTC
CASSIKISGGTSYNEQFF
>.|.|TRBJ1-2|TRBV7-8
TGTGCCAGCAGCTCAGACAGGTCCTATGGCTACACCTTC
CASSSDRSYGYTF
>TRBD1|.|TRBJ1-1|TRBV6-1
TGTGCCAGCAGTGAAGCGGGACAGTGGGGACCGAACACTGAAGCTTTCTTT
CASSEAGQWGPNTEAFF
>TRBD1|.|TRBJ1-1|TRBV4-1
TGCGCCAGCAGCGAAAACAGGGGTACTGAAGCTTTCTTT
CASSENRGTEAFF
>.|.|TRBJ1-3|TRBV19
TGTGCCAGTAGTATAGATTTCGGTGCTGGAAACACCATATATTTT
CASSIDFGAGNTIYF